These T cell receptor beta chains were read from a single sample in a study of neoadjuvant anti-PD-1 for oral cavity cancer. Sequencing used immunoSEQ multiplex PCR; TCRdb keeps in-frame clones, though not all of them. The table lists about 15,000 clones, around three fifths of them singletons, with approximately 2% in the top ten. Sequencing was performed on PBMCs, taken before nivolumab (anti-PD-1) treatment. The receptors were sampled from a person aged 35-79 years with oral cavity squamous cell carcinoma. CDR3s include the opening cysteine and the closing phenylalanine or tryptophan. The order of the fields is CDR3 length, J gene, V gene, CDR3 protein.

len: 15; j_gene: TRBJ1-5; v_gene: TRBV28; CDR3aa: CASSLRIPSNQPQHF
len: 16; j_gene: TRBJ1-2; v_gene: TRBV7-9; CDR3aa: CASSSRRGPGPYGYTF
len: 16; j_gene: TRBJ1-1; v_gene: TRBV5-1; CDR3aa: CASSLGQGRGFGEAFF
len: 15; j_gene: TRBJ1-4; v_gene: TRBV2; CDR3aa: CASTLAGSTNEKLFF
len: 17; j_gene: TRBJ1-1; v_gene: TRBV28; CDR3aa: CASSLSLGGGLNTEAFF
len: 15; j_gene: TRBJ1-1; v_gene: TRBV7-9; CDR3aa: CASSQTTGMDTEAFF
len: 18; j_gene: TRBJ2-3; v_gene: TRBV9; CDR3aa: CASSTRGRALGGTDTQYF
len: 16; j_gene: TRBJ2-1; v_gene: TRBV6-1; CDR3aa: CASSEERRVTYNEQFF
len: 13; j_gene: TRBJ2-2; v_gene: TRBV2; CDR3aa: CASSEGTAGELFF
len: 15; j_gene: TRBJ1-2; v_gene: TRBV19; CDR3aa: CASSPPPFQGYGYTF
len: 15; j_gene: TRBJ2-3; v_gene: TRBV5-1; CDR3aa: CASSFVGHSTDTQYF
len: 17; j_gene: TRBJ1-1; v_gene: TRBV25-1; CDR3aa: CASSEWGLTGGHTEAFF
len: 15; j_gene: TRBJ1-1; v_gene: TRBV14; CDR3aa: CASSQWGGAATEAFF
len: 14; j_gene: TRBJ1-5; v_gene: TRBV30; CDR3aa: CAMERGNSNQPQHF
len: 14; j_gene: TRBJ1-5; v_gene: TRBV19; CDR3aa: CASTPRGGDQPQHF
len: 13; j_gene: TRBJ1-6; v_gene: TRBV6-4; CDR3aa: CASSDSRVGPLHF
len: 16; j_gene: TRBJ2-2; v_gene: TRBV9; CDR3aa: CASTGAGTGSAGELFF
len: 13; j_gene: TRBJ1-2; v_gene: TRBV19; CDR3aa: CASRQGSNYGYTF
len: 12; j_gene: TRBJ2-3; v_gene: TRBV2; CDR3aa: CASSERGDTQYF
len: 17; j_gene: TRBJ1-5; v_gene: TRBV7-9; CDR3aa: CASSSETTGLGNQPQHF
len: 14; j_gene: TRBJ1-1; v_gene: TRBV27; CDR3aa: CASSLLGITAEAFF
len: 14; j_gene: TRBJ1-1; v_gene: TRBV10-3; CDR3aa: CAIRDRGMNTEAFF
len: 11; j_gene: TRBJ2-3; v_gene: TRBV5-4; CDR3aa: CASAPEYTQYF
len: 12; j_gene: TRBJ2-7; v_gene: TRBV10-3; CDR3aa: CAIRRSAGESYF
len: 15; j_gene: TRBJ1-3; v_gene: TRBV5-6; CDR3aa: CASSPRGPGGNTIYF
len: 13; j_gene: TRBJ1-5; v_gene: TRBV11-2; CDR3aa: CASSLGTFMPQHF
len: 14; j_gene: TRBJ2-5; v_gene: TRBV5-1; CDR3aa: CASSPTGGQETQYF
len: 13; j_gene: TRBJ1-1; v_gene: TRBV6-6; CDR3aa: CASEGHLNTEAFF
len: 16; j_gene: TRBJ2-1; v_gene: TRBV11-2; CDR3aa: CASSYKLAGGYNEQFF
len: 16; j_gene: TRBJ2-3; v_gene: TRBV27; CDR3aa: CASSPAGGRGTDTQYF
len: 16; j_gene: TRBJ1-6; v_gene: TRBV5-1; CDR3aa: CASSRDSSSYNSPLHF
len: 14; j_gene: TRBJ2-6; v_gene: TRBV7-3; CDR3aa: CASSLTSGANVLTF
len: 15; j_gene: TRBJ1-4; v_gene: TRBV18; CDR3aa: CASSPGPLINEKLFF
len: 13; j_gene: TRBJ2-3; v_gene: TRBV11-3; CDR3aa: CASSPGPADTQYF
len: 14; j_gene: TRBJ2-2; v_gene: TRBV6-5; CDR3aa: CATGGPANTGELFF
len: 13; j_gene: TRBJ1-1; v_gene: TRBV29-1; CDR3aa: CSVEQTSGTEAFF
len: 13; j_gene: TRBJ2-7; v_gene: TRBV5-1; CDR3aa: CASSLVGFDEQYF
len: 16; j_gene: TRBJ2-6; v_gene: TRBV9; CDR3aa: CASSGRQDSGANVLTF
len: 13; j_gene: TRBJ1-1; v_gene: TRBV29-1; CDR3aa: CSAQTGGQSEAFF
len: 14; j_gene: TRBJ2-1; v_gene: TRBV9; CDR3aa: CASNAGQTYNEQFF
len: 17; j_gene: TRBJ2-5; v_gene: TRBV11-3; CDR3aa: CASSLGLAGGAHETQYF